This TCR beta chain was sequenced during a study of blood T cell repertoires in COVID-19. On the study more broadly: Acute and convalescent COVID-19 specimens originated in the United States, Italy and Spain. T cells, B-cell-depleted T cells, or PBMCs supplied cDNA or gDNA.

How the authors handled the data: Nucleated cell counts were estimated from reference gene primer amplification. The table came from immunoSEQ multiplex PCR; TCRdb's copy has only in-frame clones and leaves some out. V and J calls and clone size follow that table, whereas D and trimming were derived from the DNA. The sample contains over 140,000 clones, roughly 81% of which appear only once. This clone was seen only a few times. Germline V gene lookup returns CDR1 LNHDA and CDR2 SQIVND (reference sequence). The CDR3 is made up of 15 amino acids. V lost 5 bases and J lost 6; bases outside the gene matches: 6.

V gene TRBV19 combines with J gene TRBJ2-1; 11 bases map to TRBD1. This TCR came from a woman aged 50 to 60 with active or convalescent COVID-19. Material for sequencing was peripheral blood. CDR3 sequence: CASSVGTGGSNEQFF. As DNA, the CDR3 is TGTGCCAGTAGTGTGGGGACAGGGGGTTCCAATGAGCAGTTCTTC.